This T cell receptor beta chain was sequenced during a study of cytomegalovirus exposure and HLA in healthy donors. Vbeta (60) and Jbeta (13) primers were used in the PCR. Libraries were prepared by immunoSEQ multiplex PCR; TCRdb keeps only in-frame clonotypes and omits some of them. This sample has around 200,000 clones, with around 80% found just once. Germline V gene lookup returns CDR1 LNHDA and CDR2 SQIVND (reference sequence). V lost 7 bases and J 0 bases, leaving 12 bases between the germline ends. CDR3 length equals 14 residues. Healthy people donating bone marrow made up the donors. Study-wide points: Donors were assumed by presence/absence analyses to have roughly uniform sequencing depth.

Concerning this clone: Antigen specificity is unknown.

The chain joins TRBV19 to TRBJ1-1; possibly TRBD1 for D (6 bases). The TCR originated in a woman aged 60-75 years in good health and CMV-seropositive. Sequencing was done on a sample of PBMCs. The CDR3 sequence: CASIRTVLNTEAFF. Here the CDR3 DNA reads TGTGCCAGTATTAGGACAGTACTGAACACTGAAGCTTTCTTT.